The present T cell receptor (beta chain) was sequenced within a study of OX40 agonist ivuxolimab in advanced cancers. Background on the study: Cohort: around 86% men, mean age about 60, aged about 20 to 90. Of the participants, approximately 36% had some prior anti-PD-1, anti-PD-L1 or anti-CTLA-4 therapy, which was allowed. There were three patients with partial responses, one having hepatocellular carcinoma and two cutaneous melanoma.

With regard to this clone: Its antigen is not known.

Study-wide results and caveats: CD4+ T cells averaged fewer expanded clones than CD8+ T cells.

This CDR3 region has 15 residues. V trimming: 1 base; J trimming: 7 bases; junction bases outside the gene matches: 1. Germline V gene data show CDR1 as MGHRA and CDR2 as YSYEKL. Generated by immunoSEQ multiplex PCR, the TCRdb table keeps only in-frame clones and is missing some. The sample lists 100,000 or so clones; under 95% were seen once. V usage is TRBV4-1 and J usage is TRBJ2-1, with TRBD2 identical over 13 bases. The sequence was obtained from an adult with an advanced solid tumor such as melanoma, head and neck, liver or kidney cancer. This sample comprised CD4+ or CD8+ T cells sorted from blood, obtained in a trial of the OX40 agonist ivuxolimab. The CDR3 region is CASSQGLAGGNEQFF. In nucleotides, the CDR3 is TGCGCCAGCAGCCAAGGACTAGCGGGAGGAAATGAGCAGTTCTTC.